The 12 T cell receptor beta chains below come from one sample, sequenced in a study of blood T cell repertoires in COVID-19 (dated by TCRdb to 2019 to 2021). The method was the immunoSEQ multiplex PCR assay. Held by TCRdb, this immuneACCESS table contains in-frame sequences only and omits some clones. Under half of the omission traces to an unresolved V gene where checked; the cause of the rest is unknown. The sample table records approximately 180,000 clones; 80% to 90% of these occur just once. Jointly, the top ten make up over 2.5% of the sample. Sequenced material: peripheral blood. These TCRs come from a man in his fifties or sixties with acute or convalescent COVID-19.

The chain couples TRBV21-1 to TRBJ2-1; the DNA was not used to check the table's D call, TRBD1. TRBV21-1 is recorded as a pseudogene. The CDR3 totals 16 residues. The CDR3 nucleotides read TGTGCCAGCAGCAAAGCGGGACAGGGGCGCTACAATGAGCAGTTCTTC. Amino acid sequence: CASSKAGQGRYNEQFF.

There are a few counts of this clone. The V call is TRBV19, the J call TRBJ2-6; TRBD2 might be the D (5 bases). Germline V CDR1 and CDR2: LNHDA, SQIVND (reference sequence). The CDR3 has 15 amino acids. V lost 2 bases and J lost 5, with 10 bases in between. CDR3 bases: TGTGCCAGTAGTATACGAGGGAATAGGGCCAACGTCCTGACTTTC. It encodes CASSIRGNRANVLTF.

The chain couples TRBV5-1 to TRBJ2-3, with D perhaps matching TRBD1 (5 bases). CDR1 is SGHRS, CDR2 YFSETQ, per germline. Trimming took off 0 bases at V and 2 bases at J, with 10 bases between the two ends. This CDR3 region has 15 residues. The chain's CDR3 is CASSLASGNTDTQYF. The CDR3 nucleotides read TGCGCCAGCAGCTTGGCCTCAGGGAACACAGATACGCAGTATTTT.

The V and J genes are TRBV7-3 and TRBJ2-3; D gene uncertain. The V gene's germline CDR1 is SGHTA and CDR2 FQGTGA. CDR3 size: 16 residues. With 5 bases removed from V and 1 base from J, the gap between germline ends came to 16 bases. DNA of the CDR3: TGTGCCAGCAGCCCCTCGAGGCCCATCGGCACAGATACGCAGTATTTT. This gives the protein CASSPSRPIGTDTQYF.

This clone was counted a few times. V and J are TRBV28 and TRBJ1-2; TRBD1 might be the D (6 bases). Germline CDR1 and CDR2: MDHEN and SYDVKM. The CDR3 spans 15 residues. The V and J ends lost 5 bases and 5 bases respectively, with 18 bases between them. This CDR3 reads CASSPGERFSYGYTF. CDR3 coding DNA: TGTGCCAGCAGTCCAGGGGAGAGGTTTTCGTATGGCTACACCTTC.

The genes are TRBV28 and TRBJ2-3, with a tentative D call TRBD1 (5 bases). CDR3 length equals 15 residues. Germline V CDR1 and CDR2: MDHEN, SYDVKM. Trimming removed 4 bases from V and 6 bases from J, with 17 bases in between. CDR3 protein: CASSSTGNPRDTQYF. DNA for the CDR3: TGTGCCAGCAGTTCCACAGGTAATCCACGTGATACGCAGTATTTT. Looking up the rest from reference TRBV28 and TRBJ2-3 gives the full variable domain: DVKVTQSSRYLVKRTGEKVFLECVQDMDHENMFWYRQDPGLGLRLIYFSYDVKMKEKGDIPEGYSVSREKKERFSLILESASTNQTSMYLCASSSTGNPRDTQYFGPGTRLTVL.

This sequence joins TRBV5-1 and TRBJ2-7; tentative D call: TRBD1 (6 bases). Germline loops: CDR1 SGHRS, CDR2 YFSETQ. The CDR3 totals 16 residues. Trimming removed 3 bases at V and 2 bases at J, with 18 bases between. For the CDR3, the DNA is TGCGCCAGCAGCTGGACCCCGGCGGACAGCCCCTACGAGCAGTACTTC. Protein product: CASSWTPADSPYEQYF.

This rearrangement joins TRBV10-3 to TRBJ2-7; 8 positions match TRBD2. V shed 11 bases, J shed 5 bases, and the junction held 11 bases outside the gene matches. CDR3 length equals 13 residues. Germline CDR1 and CDR2: ENHRY and SYGVKD. The CDR3 region has the DNA TGTGCCCTCGGGGAGCGGGAGAGGCACGAGCAGTACTTC. Protein product: CALGERERHEQYF.

This rearrangement joins TRBV30 to TRBJ2-5; 7 bases are a match to TRBD1. With V trimmed by 8 bases and J by 1 base, 7 bases remained unmatched. The CDR3 is 13 amino acids. Germline V gene lookup returns CDR1 GTSNPN and CDR2 SVGIG (reference sequence). The CDR3 coding sequence is TGTGCCGCCGACAGGGCGCTCCAAGAGACCCAGTACTTC. Translating it yields CAADRALQETQYF.

The chain recombines TRBV28 with TRBJ1-2, with TRBD1 matching 8 bases. Unmatched junction bases numbered 13, after V lost 6 bases and J lost 7 bases. The CDR3 is 15 residues long. The germline V gene encodes CDR1 MDHEN and CDR2 SYDVKM. The CDR3 DNA follows: TGTGCCAGCAGCCTGGACAGGGTACGCCGTTCTGGCTACACCTTC. Translation gives CASSLDRVRRSGYTF.

The chain recombines TRBV5-1 with TRBJ2-1; 7 bases are a match to TRBD1. This CDR3 region has 15 residues. Trimming cost V 8 bases and J 5 bases; bases outside gene matches: 13. Germline V gene sequence: CDR1 SGHRS, CDR2 YFSETQ. The CDR3 protein is CASISGTAVNNEQFF. As DNA, the CDR3 is TGCGCCAGTATATCCGGGACAGCGGTCAACAATGAGCAGTTCTTC.

V and J are TRBV19 and TRBJ1-2; a possible D gene is TRBD1 (5 bases). The germline V and J ends were trimmed by 5 bases and 1 base, with 8 bases remaining between them. This CDR3 region has 13 residues. The V gene's germline CDR1 is LNHDA and CDR2 SQIVND (reference sequence). Here the CDR3 DNA reads TGTGCCAGTAGTCCGCAGGGTAACTATGGCTACACCTTC. Residues: CASSPQGNYGYTF.